The entry below describes one T cell receptor beta chain. The junction departs from germline at one end; a sequencing error may be responsible. Germline V gene lookup returns CDR1 MDHEN and CDR2 SYDVKM. This CDR3 is built from 16 residues. Original processing notes: Reference gene primer amplification gave estimated nucleated cell counts. Here immunoSEQ multiplex PCR was the method, and the copy in TCRdb shows in-frame clones only, minus some. V and J calls and clone size come straight from that table; D and trimming were deduced from the DNA. The sample shows roughly 55,000 clones, 90% of them seen only once. This sample stems from a study of blood T cell repertoires in COVID-19. Across the study: Samples came from the United States, Italy and Spain, spanning acute and convalescent COVID-19. Nucleic acid was either cDNA or gDNA, and it came from T cells, B-cell-depleted T cells, or PBMCs.

The chain employs TRBV28 and TRBJ2-3; 9 bases fit TRBD2. The receptor comes from a human donor with active COVID-19. The donor label of this sample is uncertain. Specimen: peripheral blood. CDR3: CASGLRYSTKREALRF. The CDR3 nucleotides read TGTGCCAGCGGTCTTAGGTACTCGACTAAGCGGGAGGCCCTGAGATTT.